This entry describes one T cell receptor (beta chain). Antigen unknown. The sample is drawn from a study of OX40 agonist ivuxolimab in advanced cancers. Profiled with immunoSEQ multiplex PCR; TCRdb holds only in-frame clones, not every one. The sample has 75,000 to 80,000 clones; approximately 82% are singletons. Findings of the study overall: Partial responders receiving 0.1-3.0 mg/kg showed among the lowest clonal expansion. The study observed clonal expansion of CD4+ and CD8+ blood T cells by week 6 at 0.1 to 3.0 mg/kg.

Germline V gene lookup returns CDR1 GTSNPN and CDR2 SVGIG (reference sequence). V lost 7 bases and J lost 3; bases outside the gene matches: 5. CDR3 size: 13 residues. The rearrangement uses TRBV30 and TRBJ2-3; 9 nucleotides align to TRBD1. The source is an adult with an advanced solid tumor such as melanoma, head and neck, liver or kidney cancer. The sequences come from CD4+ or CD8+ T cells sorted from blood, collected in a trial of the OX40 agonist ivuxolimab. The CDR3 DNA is TGTGCCTACAGGGGGCCGAAAACAGATACGCAGTATTTT. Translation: CAYRGPKTDTQYF.